These 19 T cell receptor beta chains originate from one sample sequenced in a study of shared clonotypes between healthy human individuals. Naive CD8 cells comprised CD45RO-negative, CCR7-positively selected cells, excluding terminally differentiated effector memory CD45RA+ cells. Some clones are missing from TCRdb's copy, which holds only in-frame ones; the method was immunoSEQ multiplex PCR. The sample consists of some 2.1 million clones, just under 95% of them appearing once. The material sequenced was naive CD8+ T cells from PBMCs. Source of these receptors: a man aged 18-30 years in good health. Some clones in this sample may be carry-over from other donors' samples.

The chain combines TRBV27 with TRBJ2-2, with TRBD2 identical over 10 bases. CDR1 is MNHEY, CDR2 SMNVEV, per germline (reference sequence). The V and J ends lost 3 bases and 5 bases, in that order; junction bases with no gene match: 9. There are 17 residues in the CDR3. The CDR3 reads CASSLFSGRAATGELFF. In DNA, the CDR3 is TGTGCCAGCAGTTTGTTCAGCGGGAGGGCGGCGACCGGGGAGCTGTTTTTT.

The chain links TRBV7-9 to TRBJ2-7; 16 bases map to TRBD2. Germline-derived CDR1 and CDR2 are SEHNR and FQNEAQ (reference sequence). This CDR3 contains 18 residues. V shed 4 bases and J 5 bases; nucleotides not matched to a gene: 11. The CDR3 reads CASSSGLAGGISKDEQYF. The CDR3 DNA reads TGTGCCAGCAGCTCGGGACTAGCGGGAGGGATATCTAAGGACGAGCAGTACTTC.

The rearrangement uses TRBV9 and TRBJ2-7; D unresolved. This CDR3 region has 13 residues. V lost 4 bases and J lost 6, with 14 bases in between. Germline CDR1 and CDR2: SGDLS and YYNGEE. CDR3 nucleotide sequence: TGTGCCAGCAGCCCTTGGATAGGTAGCGAGCAGTACTTC. Its protein product is CASSPWIGSEQYF. Full variable domain (rest looked up from reference TRBV9 and TRBJ2-7): DSGVTQTPKHLITATGQRVTLRCSPRSGDLSVYWYQQSLDQGLQFLIQYYNGEERAKGNILERFSAQQFPDLHSELNLSSLELGDSALYFCASSPWIGSEQYFGPGTRLTVT.

The chain carries TRBV5-6 and TRBJ1-5; D uncertain. CDR3 length equals 12 residues. CDR1 and CDR2 (germline): SGHDT, YYEEEE. V dropped 0 bases and J dropped 9 bases, with 7 bases sitting between them. CDR3 protein: CASSLGAGPQHF. CDR3 DNA: TGTGCCAGCAGCTTGGGGGCCGGGCCCCAGCATTTT.

The chain is built from TRBV27 and TRBJ2-1; possible D gene TRBD2, 5 bases. From germline, CDR1 is MNHEY and CDR2 SMNVEV (reference sequence). This CDR3 has 15 residues. Trimming removed 4 bases at V and 2 bases at J, with 12 bases between. CDR3 sequence: CASSSPALAYNEQFF. The CDR3 DNA reads as TGTGCCAGCAGTTCACCGGCACTAGCCTACAATGAGCAGTTCTTC.

J is TRBJ1-4 and V is TRBV28; D not resolved. Germline assignment: CDR1 MDHEN and CDR2 SYDVKM. CDR3 size: 12 residues. V was trimmed by 5 bases and J by 4 bases, leaving 5 bases between them. In DNA form, the CDR3 reads TGTGCCAGCAGTACAGATAATGAAAAACTGTTTTTT. Protein product: CASSTDNEKLFF.

As concerns this clone: The junction departs from germline at one end; a sequencing error may be responsible. V gene TRBV6-6 combines with J gene TRBJ2-2; 8 positions agree with TRBD2. Per the germline V gene, CDR1 is MNHNY and CDR2 is SVGAGI (reference sequence). The CDR3 is made up of 14 amino acids. CDR3 amino acids: CATSSGANTGELFF. DNA of the CDR3: TGTGCCACCAGTAGCGGGGCGAACACCGGGGAGCTGTTTTTT.

The V gene is TRBV5-6, the J gene TRBJ1-2, with D possibly TRBD1 on 5 matching bases. The germline CDR1 and CDR2 sequences are SGHDT and YYEEEE. Deletions cut 2 bases from V and 6 bases from J, with 20 bases between. The CDR3 totals 16 residues. The CDR3 DNA follows: TGTGCCAGCAGCTTCCTTTCTTTCACAGGCATCGATGGCTACACCTTC. Protein product: CASSFLSFTGIDGYTF.

V and J are TRBV9 and TRBJ2-1; D is perhaps TRBD1 or TRBD2 (5 bases each). CDR1 and CDR2 from the germline V gene are SGDLS and YYNGEE. The CDR3 covers 15 residues. With 7 bases removed from V and 6 bases from J, the gap between germline ends came to 20 bases. The CDR3 region has the DNA TGTGCCAGCGACCCCGGGGCCCTAGGCCTCAATGAGCAGTTCTTC. Protein product: CASDPGALGLNEQFF.

The chain carries TRBV10-2 and TRBJ2-1; no definite D call. Trimming took off 0 bases at V and 0 bases at J, with 9 bases between the two ends. This CDR3 is built from 16 residues. CDR1 WSHSY and CDR2 SAAADI come from the germline V gene. The CDR3 DNA sequence: TGCGCCAGCAGTGAGTCGATAGACTCCTCCTACAATGAGCAGTTCTTC. Translated: CASSESIDSSYNEQFF.

The CDR3 here is CASSVPPWLLLNQETQYF. CDR3 nucleotides: TGTGCCAGCAGCGTACCCCCCTGGCTCCTACTAAACCAAGAGACCCAGTACTTC. The chain combines TRBV9 with TRBJ2-5; D unresolved. The CDR3 runs to 18 residues. The V end was cut by 1 base, the J end by 0 bases, with 19 bases between. The germline V gene has CDR1 SGDLS and CDR2 YYNGEE.

The chain has TRBV6-6 and TRBJ2-5; the D is unclear. Germline values: CDR1 MNHNY, CDR2 SVGAGI (reference sequence). V dropped 5 bases and J dropped 5 bases, with 12 bases sitting between them. CDR3 length: 13 amino acids. The CDR3 is CASSPARWETQYF. As DNA, the CDR3 is TGTGCCAGCAGTCCCGCACGGTGGGAGACCCAGTACTTC.

In the case of this clone: Other DNA sequences within the sample encode an identical CDR3. This chain links TRBV15 with TRBJ2-1; 8 bases line up with TRBD2. Per germline, CDR1 LNHNV and CDR2 YYDKDF (reference sequence). The CDR3 sequence is 16 residues long. Trimming removed 0 bases from V and 3 bases from J; junction bases left unmatched: 4. CDR3 nucleotide sequence: TGTGCCACCAGCAGAGATCTGAGCGGGAGCTACAATGAGCAGTTCTTC. Translating it yields CATSRDLSGSYNEQFF.

The rearrangement uses TRBV7-9 and TRBJ2-7; D is undetermined. Looked up from germline, CDR1 is SEHNR and CDR2 is FQNEAQ (reference sequence). The CDR3 runs to 13 residues. Trimming removed 5 bases at V and 7 bases at J, with 15 bases between. CDR3: CASSGALVGEQYF. CDR3 sequence (DNA): TGTGCCAGCAGCGGAGCCCTCGTGGGGGAGCAGTACTTC.

This chain uses TRBV29-1 with TRBJ2-4; possibly TRBD1 or TRBD2 for D (5 bases each). V lost 6 bases to trimming and J lost 6 bases, with 12 bases between them. Germline V gives CDR1 SQVTM, CDR2 ANQGSEA. CDR3 length: 12 amino acids. The CDR3 sequence: CSVPRDGNIQYF. The CDR3, as DNA: TGCAGCGTACCTCGGGACGGAAACATTCAGTACTTC.

The gene calls are TRBV7-7 and TRBJ1-3; the D gene is possibly TRBD1 (6 bases). Between the trimmed V and J ends, which lost 1 base and 2 bases, there was a span of 12 bases. This CDR3 region has 16 residues. The germline V gene encodes CDR1 SSHAT and CDR2 FNYEAQ (reference sequence). The CDR3 loop reads CASSLGGPGPGNTIYF. CDR3 DNA sequence: TGTGCCAGCAGCTTAGGGGGGCCAGGGCCTGGAAACACCATATATTTT.

V gene TRBV29-1 combines with J gene TRBJ2-7; D is unresolved. Germline loops: CDR1 SQVTM, CDR2 ANQGSEA. The CDR3 is 12 residues long. V was shortened by 5 bases and J by 4 bases, with 12 bases between the two germline ends. CDR3 bases: TGCAGCGTTAAGATCGGGCCTTACGAGCAGTACTTC. Protein product: CSVKIGPYEQYF.

This clone appeared a single time. DNA for the CDR3: TGTGCCAGCAGCCTGACAGGGATCCCCTACGAGCAGTACTTC. Translating gives CASSLTGIPYEQYF. The J gene is TRBJ2-7, the V gene TRBV16, with 7 bases identical to TRBD1. The CDR3 is made up of 14 amino acids. V shed 4 bases and J 2 bases; nucleotides not matched to a gene: 5. Germline assignment: CDR1 KGHSY and CDR2 FQNENV.

The chain is built from TRBV9 and TRBJ2-6; no clear D gene. V was clipped by 5 bases and J by 6 bases, with 12 bases between them. Germline CDR1 reads SGDLS; CDR2 reads YYNGEE. The CDR3 contains 14 residues. In DNA form, the CDR3 reads TGTGCCAGCAGTGTCATACCTGCGGCCAACGTCCTGACTTTC. Translating gives CASSVIPAANVLTF.